The source of this TCR beta chain is a study of blood T cell repertoires in COVID-19. Study as a whole: Sample material is recorded as cDNA or gDNA derived from T cells, B-cell-depleted T cells, or PBMCs.

This clone was seen more than once but under ten times. Germline CDR1 LGHDT, CDR2 YNNKEL (reference sequence). V gave up 4 bases and J gave up 3 bases; unmatched junction bases: 2. The CDR3 covers 13 residues. Authors' processing steps: Amplification of reference gene primers was used by the study to estimate nucleated cell counts. The assay was immunoSEQ multiplex PCR, and TCRdb's table has in-frame clones only and misses some. V and J calls plus clone size are reproduced from that table; the DNA served to infer D and trimming. The data hold about 47,000 clones, with around four fifths observed a single time.

This clonotype originated in a human donor with acute or convalescent COVID-19. The donor label of this sample is uncertain. The rearrangement joins TRBV3-1 (or the pseudogene TRBV3-2) to TRBJ2-5, with 7 bases that match TRBD2. What was sequenced was peripheral blood. Written as DNA, the CDR3 is TGTGCCAGCAGCCCCCGGGGGGAAGAGACCCAGTACTTC. It codes for CASSPRGEETQYF.